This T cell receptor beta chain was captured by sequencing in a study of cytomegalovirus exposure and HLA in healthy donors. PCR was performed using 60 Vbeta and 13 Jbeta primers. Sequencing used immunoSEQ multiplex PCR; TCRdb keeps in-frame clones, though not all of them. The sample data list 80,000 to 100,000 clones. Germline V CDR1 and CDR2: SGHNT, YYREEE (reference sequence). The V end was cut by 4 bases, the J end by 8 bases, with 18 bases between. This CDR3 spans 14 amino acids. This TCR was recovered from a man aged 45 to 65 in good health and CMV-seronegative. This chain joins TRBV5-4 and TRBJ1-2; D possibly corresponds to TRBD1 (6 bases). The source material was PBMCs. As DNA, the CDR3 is TGTGCCAGCAGCCAGGATCTCAGGGGTGGGGGCTACACCTTC. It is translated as CASSQDLRGGGYTF.